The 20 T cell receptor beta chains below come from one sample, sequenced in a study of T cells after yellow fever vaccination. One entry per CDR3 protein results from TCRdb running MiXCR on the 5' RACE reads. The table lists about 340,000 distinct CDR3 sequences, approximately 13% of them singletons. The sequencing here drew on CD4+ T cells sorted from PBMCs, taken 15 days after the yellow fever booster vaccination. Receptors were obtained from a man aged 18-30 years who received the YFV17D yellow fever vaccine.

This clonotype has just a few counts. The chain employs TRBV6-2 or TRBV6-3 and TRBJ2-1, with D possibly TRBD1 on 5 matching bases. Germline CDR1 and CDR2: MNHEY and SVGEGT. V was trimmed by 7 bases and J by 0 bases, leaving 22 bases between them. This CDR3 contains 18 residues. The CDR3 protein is CASISTGRMDSSYNEQFF. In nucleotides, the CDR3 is TGTGCCAGCATCTCAACAGGCAGGATGGATAGCTCCTACAATGAGCAGTTCTTC.

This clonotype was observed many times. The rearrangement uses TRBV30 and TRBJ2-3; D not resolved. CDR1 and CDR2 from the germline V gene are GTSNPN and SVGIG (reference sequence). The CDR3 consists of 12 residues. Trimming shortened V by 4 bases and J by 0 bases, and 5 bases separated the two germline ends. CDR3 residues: CAWTTSTDTQYF. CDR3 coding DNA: TGTGCCTGGACGACTAGCACAGATACGCAGTATTTT.

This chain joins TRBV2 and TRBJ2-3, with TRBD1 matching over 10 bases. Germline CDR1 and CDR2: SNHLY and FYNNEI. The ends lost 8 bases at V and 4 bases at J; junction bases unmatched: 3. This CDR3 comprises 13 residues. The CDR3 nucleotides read TGTGCCAGCCTGGACAGGGGGGCAGATACGCAGTATTTT. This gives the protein CASLDRGADTQYF.

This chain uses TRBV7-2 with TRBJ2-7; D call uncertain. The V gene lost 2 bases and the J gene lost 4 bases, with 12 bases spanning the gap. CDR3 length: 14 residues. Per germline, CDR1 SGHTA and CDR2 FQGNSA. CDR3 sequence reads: CASSLLPSPYEQYF. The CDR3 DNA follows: TGTGCCAGCAGCTTACTTCCCTCGCCTTACGAGCAGTACTTC.

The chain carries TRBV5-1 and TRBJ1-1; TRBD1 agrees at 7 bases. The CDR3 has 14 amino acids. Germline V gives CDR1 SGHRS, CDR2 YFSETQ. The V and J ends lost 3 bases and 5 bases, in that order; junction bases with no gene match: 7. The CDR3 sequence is CASSSDRVGTEAFF. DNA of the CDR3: TGCGCCAGCAGCTCCGACAGGGTAGGAACTGAAGCTTTCTTT.

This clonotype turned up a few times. The CDR3 DNA follows: TGCAGTGCTACTCCAGTTGTCCGACCGGACGAAAAACTGTTTTTT. As protein: CSATPVVRPDEKLFF. The chain links TRBV20-1 to TRBJ1-4; D call uncertain. Germline V gene sequence: CDR1 DFQATT, CDR2 SNEGSKA (reference sequence). The V and J ends lost 4 bases and 8 bases respectively, with 20 bases between them. The length of the CDR3 is 15 residues.

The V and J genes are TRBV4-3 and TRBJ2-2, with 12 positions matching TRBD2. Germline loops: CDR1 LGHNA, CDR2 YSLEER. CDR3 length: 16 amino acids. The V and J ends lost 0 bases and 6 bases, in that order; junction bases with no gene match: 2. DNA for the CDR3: TGCGCCAGCAGCCAAGAGCCTAGCGGGGGGGCCGGGGAGCTGTTTTTT. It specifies CASSQEPSGGAGELFF.

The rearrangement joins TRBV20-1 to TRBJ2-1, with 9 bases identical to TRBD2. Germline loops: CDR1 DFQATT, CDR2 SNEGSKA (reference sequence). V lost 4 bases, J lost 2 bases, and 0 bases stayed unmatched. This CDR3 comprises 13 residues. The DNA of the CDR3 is TGCAGTGCTACTAGCGGGGCCTACAATGAGCAGTTCTTC. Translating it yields CSATSGAYNEQFF.

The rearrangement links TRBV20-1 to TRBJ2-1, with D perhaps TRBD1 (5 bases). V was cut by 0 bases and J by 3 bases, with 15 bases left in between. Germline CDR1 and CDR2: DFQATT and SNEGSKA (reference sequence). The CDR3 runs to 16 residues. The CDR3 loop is CSARDQRQGGYNEQFF. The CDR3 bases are TGCAGTGCTAGAGACCAAAGGCAGGGTGGCTACAATGAGCAGTTCTTC.

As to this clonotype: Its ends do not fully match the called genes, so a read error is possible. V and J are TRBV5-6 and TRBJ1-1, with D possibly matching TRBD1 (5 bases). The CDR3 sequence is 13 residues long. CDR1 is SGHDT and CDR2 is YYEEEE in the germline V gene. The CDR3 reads CASILGGQGEAFF. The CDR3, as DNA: TGTGCCAGCATCTTGGGTGGGCAGGGCGAAGCTTTCTTT. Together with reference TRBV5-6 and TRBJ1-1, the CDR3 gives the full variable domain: DAGVTQSPTHLIKTRGQQVTLRCSPKSGHDTVSWYQQALGQGPQFIFQYYEEEERQRGNFPDRFSGHQFPNYSSELNVNALLLGDSALYLCASILGGQGEAFFGQGTRLTVV.

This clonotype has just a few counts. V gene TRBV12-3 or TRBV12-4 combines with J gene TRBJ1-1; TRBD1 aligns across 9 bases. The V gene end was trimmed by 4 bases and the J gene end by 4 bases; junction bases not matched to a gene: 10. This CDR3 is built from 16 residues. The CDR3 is CASSSYLQTGGTEAFF. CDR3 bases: TGTGCCAGCAGTTCATATCTCCAGACAGGGGGCACTGAAGCTTTCTTT.

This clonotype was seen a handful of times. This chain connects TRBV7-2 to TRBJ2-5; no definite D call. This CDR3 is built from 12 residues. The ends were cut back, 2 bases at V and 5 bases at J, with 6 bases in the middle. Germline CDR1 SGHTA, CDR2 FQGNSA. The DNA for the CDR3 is TGTGCCAGCAGCTTAATTAGGGAGACCCAGTACTTC. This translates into CASSLIRETQYF.

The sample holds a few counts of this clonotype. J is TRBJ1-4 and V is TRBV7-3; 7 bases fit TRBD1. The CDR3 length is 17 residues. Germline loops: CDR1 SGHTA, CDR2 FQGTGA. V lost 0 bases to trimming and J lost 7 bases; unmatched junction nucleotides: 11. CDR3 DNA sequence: TGTGCCAGCAGCTTAACGCGGTGGAGGGGGCTTTGTGAAAAACTGTTTTTT. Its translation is CASSLTRWRGLCEKLFF.

CDR3 in amino acids: CASSSKAVKGELFF. Here the CDR3 DNA reads TGTGCCAGCAGTTCCAAGGCAGTGAAAGGGGAGCTGTTTTTT. V gene TRBV28 combines with J gene TRBJ2-2; D remains ambiguous. This CDR3 has 14 residues. V lost 4 bases, J lost 8 bases, and 14 bases lay in between. Germline V lookup: CDR1 MDHEN, CDR2 SYDVKM.

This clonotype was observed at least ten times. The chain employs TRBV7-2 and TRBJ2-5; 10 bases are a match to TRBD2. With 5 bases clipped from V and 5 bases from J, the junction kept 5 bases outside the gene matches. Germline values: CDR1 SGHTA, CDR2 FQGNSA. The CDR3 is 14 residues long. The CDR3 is CASSSGGAGETQYF. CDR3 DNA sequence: TGTGCCAGCAGCAGCGGGGGGGCCGGTGAGACCCAGTACTTC.

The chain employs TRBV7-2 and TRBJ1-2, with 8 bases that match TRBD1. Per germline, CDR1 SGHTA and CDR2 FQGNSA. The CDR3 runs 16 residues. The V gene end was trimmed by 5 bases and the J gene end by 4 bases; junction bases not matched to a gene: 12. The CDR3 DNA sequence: TGTGCCAGCAGCAAAACGCAGGGGGCGGTGGGCTATGGCTACACCTTC. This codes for CASSKTQGAVGYGYTF.

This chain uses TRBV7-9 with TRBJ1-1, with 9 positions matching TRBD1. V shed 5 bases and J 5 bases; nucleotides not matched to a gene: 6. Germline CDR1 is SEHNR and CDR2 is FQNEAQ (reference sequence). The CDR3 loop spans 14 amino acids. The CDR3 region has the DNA TGTGCCAGCAGCAAGGACAGGGGAACGACTGAAGCTTTCTTT. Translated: CASSKDRGTTEAFF. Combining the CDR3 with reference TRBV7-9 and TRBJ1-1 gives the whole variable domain DTGVSQNPRHKITKRGQNVTFRCDPISEHNRLYWYRQTLGQGPEFLTYFQNEAQLEKSRLLSDRFSAERPKGSFSTLEIQRTEQGDSAMYLCASSKDRGTTEAFFGQGTRLTVV.

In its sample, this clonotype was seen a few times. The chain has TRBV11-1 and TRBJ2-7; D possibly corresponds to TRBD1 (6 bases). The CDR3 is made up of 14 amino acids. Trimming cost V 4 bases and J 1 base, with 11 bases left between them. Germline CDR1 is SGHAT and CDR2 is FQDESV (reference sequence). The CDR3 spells CASSSSTGSYEQYV. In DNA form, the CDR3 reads TGTGCCAGCAGCTCATCGACAGGATCCTACGAGCAGTACGTC.

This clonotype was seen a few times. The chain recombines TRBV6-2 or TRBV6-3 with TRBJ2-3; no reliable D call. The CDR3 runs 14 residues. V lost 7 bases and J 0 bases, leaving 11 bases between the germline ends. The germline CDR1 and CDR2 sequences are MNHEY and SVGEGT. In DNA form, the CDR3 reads TGTGCCAGCACGGGCGGTGCTAGCACAGATACGCAGTATTTT. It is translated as CASTGGASTDTQYF.

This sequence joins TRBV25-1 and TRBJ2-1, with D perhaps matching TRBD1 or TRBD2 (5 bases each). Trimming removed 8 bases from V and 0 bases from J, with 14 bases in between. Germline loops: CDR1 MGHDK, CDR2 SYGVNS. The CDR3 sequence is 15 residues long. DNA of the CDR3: TGTGCCAGCGGGGCCGGGACCGCCTCCTACAATGAGCAGTTCTTC. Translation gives CASGAGTASYNEQFF.